Given below is one T cell receptor (beta chain) in context. The data originate from a study of tumor-infiltrating lymphocytes in oesophageal squamous cell carcinoma. The germline CDR1 and CDR2 sequences are LGHNA and YSLEER. The CDR3 has 16 amino acids. TCRdb redid the calling of the PCR reads with MiXCR, one entry per CDR3 protein. Of fewer than 20,000 distinct CDR3 sequences detected, 30% to 45% appear once; the ten largest clones hold approximately 19%. This clonotype was sampled from a male donor with esophageal squamous cell carcinoma. Sequencing was done on a sample of esophageal tumor tissue. V gene TRBV4-3 combines with J gene TRBJ2-1; 7 nucleotides line up with TRBD2. Judging by the DNA end, TRBJ2-7 fits better; the J call may be wrong. For the CDR3, the DNA is TGCGCCAGCAGCCAAGCGCGGGAGATTGCATACAATGAGCAGTACTTC. Its translation is CASSQAREIAYNEQYF.